This record concerns one TCR beta chain sequence. This sample is part of a study of blood T cell repertoires in COVID-19. Source study methods: Amplification of reference gene primers was used by the study to estimate nucleated cell counts. Using immunoSEQ multiplex PCR, the repertoire was profiled, and TCRdb retains in-frame clones only, with some absent. Clone size and V and J calls were adopted from that table, with D and trimming inferred from the DNA. This sample has about 260,000 clones, with roughly 83% found just once. The specimen sequenced was peripheral blood. The origin of this receptor is a man in his 60s who had recovered from COVID-19.

CDR3 DNA sequence: TGTGCCAGCAGCTTGGGAGGGACAGGGGGCTCGCGTGGCTACACCTTC. Protein sequence: CASSLGGTGGSRGYTF. The V and J genes are TRBV5-4 and TRBJ1-2; 12 positions match TRBD1. V lost 0 bases, J lost 7 bases, and 7 bases stayed unmatched. Germline V gene data show CDR1 as SGHNT and CDR2 as YYREEE (reference sequence). This CDR3 contains 16 residues.